These 16 T cell receptor beta chains originate from one sample sequenced in a study of long-term antiretroviral therapy in people with HIV. At the survey level, the v3.0 immunoSEQ assay was run. Assay: immunoSEQ multiplex PCR; the TCRdb copy retains only in-frame clones and omits some. The sample records approximately 21,000 clones, approximately 80% being singletons. The specimen comprised unsorted PBMCs, sampled 0.3 years after starting antiretroviral therapy. The receptors stem from a man aged 45-60 years with HIV.

With regard to this clone: Compared with germline, one end of the junction differs, possibly owing to a read error. V is TRBV7-7 and J is TRBJ1-1; D uncertain. Germline CDR1 is SSHAT and CDR2 is FNYEAQ (reference sequence). The CDR3 sequence is 13 residues long. CDR3 loop: CASSLYKNTEAFF. The CDR3 DNA sequence: TGTGCTAGCAGCTTGTATAAGAACACTGAAGCTTTCTTT.

The V and J genes are TRBV28 and TRBJ1-1, with D unresolved. The V gene's germline CDR1 is MDHEN and CDR2 SYDVKM. The ends were cut back, 6 bases at V and 0 bases at J, with 11 bases in the middle. The length of the CDR3 is 14 residues. CDR3 amino acids: CASSDLTVNTEAFF. The CDR3 nucleotides are TGTGCCAGCAGCGACCTAACAGTGAACACTGAAGCTTTCTTT.

The chain combines TRBV28 with TRBJ2-7, with a tentative D call TRBD2 (7 bases). Trimming left V 5 bases short and J 4 bases short, with 18 bases between. This CDR3 has 15 residues. The germline CDR1 and CDR2 sequences are MDHEN and SYDVKM. CDR3 DNA: TGTGCCAGCAGTCCCCCACAGGGAGGGGAATACGAGCAGTACTTC. This encodes CASSPPQGGEYEQYF. Full variable domain (rest looked up from reference TRBV28 and TRBJ2-7): DVKVTQSSRYLVKRTGEKVFLECVQDMDHENMFWYRQDPGLGLRLIYFSYDVKMKEKGDIPEGYSVSREKKERFSLILESASTNQTSMYLCASSPPQGGEYEQYFGPGTRLTVT.

The chain is built from TRBV5-6 and TRBJ1-2; 9 nucleotides line up with TRBD1. With V trimmed by 0 bases and J by 2 bases, 5 bases remained unmatched. Per the germline V gene, CDR1 is SGHDT and CDR2 is YYEEEE. The CDR3 has 16 residues. The CDR3 DNA follows: TGTGCCAGCAGCTTGGGGACAGGGGCCCGGAACTATGGCTACACCTTC. It translates to CASSLGTGARNYGYTF.

CDR3 protein: CASSMAGNLAKNIQYF. The CDR3 DNA is TGTGCCAGTAGTATGGCAGGGAACCTAGCCAAAAACATTCAGTACTTC. The V gene is TRBV19, the J gene TRBJ2-4; possible D gene TRBD1, 5 bases. This CDR3 is 16 amino acids long. Per the germline V gene, CDR1 is LNHDA and CDR2 is SQIVND (reference sequence). V lost 3 bases and J 0 bases, leaving 12 bases between the germline ends.

Remarks on this clone: One end of the junction is discordant with germline, which a read error may explain. V is TRBV7-2 and J is TRBJ2-1; 9 bases align to TRBD2. This CDR3 is built from 11 residues. CDR1 and CDR2 from the germline V gene are SGHTA and FQGNSA. The CDR3 loop reads CASSLAGEQFF. Written as DNA, the CDR3 is TGTGCCAGCAGCCTAGCGGGGGAGCAGTTCTTC.

This clone occurred once. This chain uses TRBV5-4 with TRBJ2-5; 13 bases align to TRBD2. The junction had 10 bases not matched to a gene; V was cut back by 4 bases and J by 1 base. CDR3 length: 18 residues. Germline CDR1 is SGHNT and CDR2 is YYREEE (reference sequence). The CDR3 nucleotides are TGTGCCAGCAGCCCAGCTAAACTAGCGGGGGGGAGCCAAGAGACCCAGTACTTC. This translates into CASSPAKLAGGSQETQYF.

The chain recombines TRBV4-1 with TRBJ1-1; D might be TRBD1 (5 bases). CDR3 size: 12 residues. Deletions cut 3 bases from V and 6 bases from J, with 8 bases between. Germline V gene data show CDR1 as MGHRA and CDR2 as YSYEKL. CDR3 sequence reads: CASSHQGAEAFF. The CDR3, as DNA: TGCGCCAGCAGCCACCAGGGTGCTGAAGCTTTCTTT.

The J gene is TRBJ2-7, the V gene TRBV18; 13 nucleotides agree with TRBD2. The CDR3 sequence is 17 residues long. V was pared by 6 bases and J by 0 bases, with 8 bases of the junction left unmatched. CDR1 KGHSH and CDR2 LQKENI come from the germline V gene. CDR3 in DNA: TGTGCCAGCTCCCCAGGACTAGCGGGAGTCCTCTCCTACGAGCAGTACTTC. Translated, it gives CASSPGLAGVLSYEQYF.

This clone has just one count. This sequence joins TRBV4-1 and TRBJ1-2, with no clear D. Looked up from germline, CDR1 is MGHRA and CDR2 is YSYEKL. With 4 bases removed from V and 8 bases from J, the gap between germline ends came to 26 bases. This CDR3 spans 17 amino acids. In DNA form, the CDR3 reads TGCGCCAGCAGCCCCACTTCGGCCGCCAGCTTTCCCGGGGGCTACACCTTC. Amino acids: CASSPTSAASFPGGYTF.

The rearrangement uses TRBV4-3 and TRBJ2-1; D tentatively reads TRBD1 or TRBD2 (5 bases each). The CDR3 spans 15 residues. Germline V CDR1 and CDR2: LGHNA, YSLEER. V lost 1 base to trimming and J lost 4 bases, with 11 bases between them. CDR3 amino acids: CASSQVGGGYNEQFF. The CDR3 nucleotides read TGCGCCAGCAGCCAAGTAGGTGGGGGTTACAATGAGCAGTTCTTC.

V is TRBV29-1 and J is TRBJ2-3; the match to TRBD2 covers 14 bases. CDR1 is SQVTM, CDR2 ANQGSEA, per germline. The trim removed 7 bases at V and 3 bases at J, leaving 3 bases unmatched. CDR3 length: 14 residues. CDR3 amino acids: CSAGTSGRTDTQYF. CDR3 nucleotide sequence: TGCAGCGCTGGGACTAGCGGGAGAACAGATACGCAGTATTTT.

The V gene is TRBV6-6, the J gene TRBJ2-3; the D gene is possibly TRBD2 (6 bases). CDR1 MNHNY and CDR2 SVGAGI come from the germline V gene (reference sequence). Trimming shortened V by 5 bases and J by 2 bases, and 17 bases separated the two germline ends. This CDR3 contains 16 residues. The CDR3 DNA reads as TGTGCCAGCAGTCAAAAAACGGGACTCCTCACAGATACGCAGTATTTT. Amino acid sequence: CASSQKTGLLTDTQYF.

This clone was counted only a few times. V is TRBV7-9 and J is TRBJ2-7; D remains ambiguous. The CDR3 is 12 residues long. V gave up 5 bases and J gave up 1 base, with 6 bases separating them. Germline V gene lookup returns CDR1 SEHNR and CDR2 FQNEAQ (reference sequence). The CDR3 protein is CASSPMSYEQYF. The CDR3 nucleotides are TGTGCCAGCAGCCCGATGTCCTACGAGCAGTACTTC.

The genes are TRBV18 and TRBJ1-1; D is unclear. The CDR3 loop spans 14 amino acids. V was shortened by 0 bases and J by 0 bases, with 5 bases between the two germline ends. Germline-derived CDR1 and CDR2 are KGHSH and LQKENI. CDR3 in amino acids: CASSPPGMNTEAFF. DNA for the CDR3: TGTGCCAGCTCACCACCAGGGATGAACACTGAAGCTTTCTTT.

This clone was recorded once. The chain links TRBV29-1 to TRBJ1-2; D gene ambiguous. The CDR3 totals 11 residues. V was cut by 4 bases and J by 6 bases, with 9 bases left in between. From germline, CDR1 is SQVTM and CDR2 ANQGSEA. The CDR3 region is CSVVRQDGYTF. The CDR3 DNA reads TGCAGCGTTGTGCGGCAGGATGGCTACACCTTC.